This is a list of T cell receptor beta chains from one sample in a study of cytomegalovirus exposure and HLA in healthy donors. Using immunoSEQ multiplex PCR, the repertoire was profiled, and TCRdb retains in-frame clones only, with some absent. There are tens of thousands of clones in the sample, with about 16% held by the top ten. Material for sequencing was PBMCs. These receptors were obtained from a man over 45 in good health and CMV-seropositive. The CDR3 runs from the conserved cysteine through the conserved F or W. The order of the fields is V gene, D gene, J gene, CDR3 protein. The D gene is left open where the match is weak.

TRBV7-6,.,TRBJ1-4,CASSLGSGVEKLFF
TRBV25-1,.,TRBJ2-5,CASSDGGGRTQYF
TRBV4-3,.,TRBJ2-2,CASSQDRVRASTGELFF
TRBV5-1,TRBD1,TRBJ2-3,CASSSYPGTGRTDTQYF
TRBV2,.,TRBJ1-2,CASSEDDSYYGYTF
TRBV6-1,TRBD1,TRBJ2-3,CASLGRGRGDTQYF
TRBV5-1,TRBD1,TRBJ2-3,CASSQGAGSSTDTQYF
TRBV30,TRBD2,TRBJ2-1,CARGEPYNEQFF
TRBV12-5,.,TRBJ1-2,CASGFPGGIRGYTF
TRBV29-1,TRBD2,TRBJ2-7,CSVGSISGRSNEQYF
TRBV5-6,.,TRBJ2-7,CASSPGGRSYEQYF
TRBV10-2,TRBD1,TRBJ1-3,CASVPGDSSGNTIYF
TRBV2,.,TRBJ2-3,CASSGGQIRDTQYF
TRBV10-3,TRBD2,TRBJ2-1,CAISEGSGRSYNEQFF
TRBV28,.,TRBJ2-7,CASSSNYEQYF
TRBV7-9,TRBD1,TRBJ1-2,CASSATGVPVSGYTF
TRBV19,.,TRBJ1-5,CASKNRVTQPQHF
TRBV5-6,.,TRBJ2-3,CASSSLGRAGLITDTQYF
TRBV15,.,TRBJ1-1,CATSSYRDTEAFF
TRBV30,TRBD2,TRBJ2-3,CAWSSLLAGGSDTQYF
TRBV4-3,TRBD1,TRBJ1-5,CASSQGTGNAQPQHF
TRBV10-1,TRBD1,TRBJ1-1,CASSEDRGGWTEAFF
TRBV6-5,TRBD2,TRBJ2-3,CASSYSPGSGRGYF
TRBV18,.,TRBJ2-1,CASQVSSYNEQFF
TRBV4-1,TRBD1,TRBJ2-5,CATAPGQGMGETQYF
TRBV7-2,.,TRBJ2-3,CASSSRRGDTQYF
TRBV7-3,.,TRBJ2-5,CASSLNPQGETQYF
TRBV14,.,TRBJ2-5,CASSQDSLGAWGAIGETQYF
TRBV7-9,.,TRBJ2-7,CASSLVGGSYEQYF
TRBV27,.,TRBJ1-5,CASWPGNLRQPQHF
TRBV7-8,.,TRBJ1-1,CASSLGHNSYTEAFF
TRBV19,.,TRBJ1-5,CASSPADKFLGQPQHF
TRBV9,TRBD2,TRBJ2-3,CASSEGLAGGRDTQYF
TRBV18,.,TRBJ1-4,CASSPGRGTEKLFF
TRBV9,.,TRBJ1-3,CASSGQSRGNTIYF
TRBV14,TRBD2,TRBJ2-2,CASSLLAGNTGELFF
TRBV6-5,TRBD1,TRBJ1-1,CASRSGGVWNTEAFF
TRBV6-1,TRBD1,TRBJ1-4,CASTLAGGGDEKLFF
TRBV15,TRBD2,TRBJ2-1,CATSRDLAGSYNEQFF
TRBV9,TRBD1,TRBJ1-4,CASSGGQRGEKLFF
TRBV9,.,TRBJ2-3,CASSVDAGDTQYF
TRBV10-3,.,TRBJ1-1,CAISDYRARAFF
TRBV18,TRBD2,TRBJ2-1,CASSPPQLAGAHEQFF
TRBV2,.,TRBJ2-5,CASSATSETQYF
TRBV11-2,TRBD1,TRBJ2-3,CASSSWTGAHTDTQYF
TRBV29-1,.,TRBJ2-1,CSVPYLSEDEQFF
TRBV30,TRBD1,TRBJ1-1,CAWNSEGAGEAFF